The clone carrying this T cell receptor beta chain showed up just once. The CDR3 covers 14 residues. Germline CDR1 reads GTSNPN; CDR2 reads SVGIG (reference sequence). V lost 3 bases to trimming and J lost 0 bases; unmatched junction nucleotides: 3. Method: immunoSEQ multiplex PCR; TCRdb's copy keeps in-frame clones and lacks some. The table includes 270,000 or so clones, approximately 86% detected once. The source of the sample is a study of blood T cell repertoires in COVID-19. Sequencing input: PBMCs or T cells enriched from blood (not recorded which). The V call is TRBV30, the J call TRBJ2-3, with 7 nucleotides matching TRBD1. This receptor was taken from a woman aged 18 to 35 who had recovered from COVID-19. CDR3 sequence (DNA): TGTGCCTGGAGACAGGGGCCTAGCACAGATACGCAGTATTTT. It specifies CAWRQGPSTDTQYF.